This entry lists 15 T cell receptor beta chains sequenced from one sample in a study of regulatory T cells in long-lasting Graves disease. As to time point: newly diagnosed GD, antithyroid drugs for less than 3 months. The TCR library was made from RNA that had been extracted from PBMCs in TRIzol. Through Arm-PCR of CDR3 regions and iRepertoire HTBI primers, TCR beta libraries were built. One entry per CDR3 protein, called by TCRdb with MiXCR from the multiplex PCR reads. The table lists approximately 400,000 distinct CDR3 sequences, about 16% of them singletons. This sample also appeared in a second study, on T cells in Graves' hyperthyroidism and ophthalmopathy.

The input for sequencing was peripheral blood mononuclear cells (PBMCs), taken at new diagnosis, from a patient treated with antithyroid drugs. The receptors stem from a woman in her twenties or thirties with Graves disease.

There are many counts of this clonotype. This sequence joins TRBV11-2 and TRBJ2-1; D is unclear. The CDR3 spans 12 residues. From germline, CDR1 is SGHAT and CDR2 FQNNGV. V lost 5 bases, J lost 10 bases, and 12 bases lay in between. The CDR3 region has the DNA TGTGCCAGCAGCCCCCTGGCCGAGGAGCAGTTCTTC. It encodes CASSPLAEEQFF. The whole variable domain, filled in from reference TRBV11-2 and TRBJ2-1, reads EAGVAQSPRYKIIEKRQSVAFWCNPISGHATLYWYQQILGQGPKLLIQFQNNGVVDDSQLPKDRFSAERLKGVDSTLKIQPAKLEDSAVYLCASSPLAEEQFFGPGTRLTVL.

This clonotype was counted ten times or more. This rearrangement joins TRBV2 to TRBJ1-1; D gene unclear. Trimming pared 7 bases from V and 0 bases from J, leaving 9 bases between. Germline-derived CDR1 and CDR2 are SNHLY and FYNNEI. The CDR3 loop spans 13 amino acids. This chain's CDR3 is CASITDVNTEAFF. The CDR3 bases are TGTGCCAGCATAACAGATGTGAACACTGAAGCTTTCTTT. Variable domain in full (rest from reference TRBV2 and TRBJ1-1): EPEVTQTPSHQVTQMGQEVILRCVPISNHLYFYWYRQILGQKVEFLVSFYNNEISEKSEIFDDQFSVERPDGSNFTLKIRSTKLEDSAMYFCASITDVNTEAFFGQGTRLTVV.

The chain carries TRBV19 and TRBJ2-1; 7 bases line up with TRBD2. Germline V gene sequence: CDR1 LNHDA, CDR2 SQIVND (reference sequence). Germline trimming cut 10 bases from V and 2 bases from J; bases unmatched to any gene: 11. The CDR3 has 15 residues. The CDR3 DNA follows: TGTGCCACCGAGTGGGAGGGCTTGACCTACAATGAGCAGTTCTTC. Its protein product is CATEWEGLTYNEQFF.

The chain's CDR3 is CASRRSGTYEQFF. CDR3 in DNA: TGTGCCAGCAGAAGGAGCGGGACTTACGAGCAGTTCTTC. J is TRBJ2-1 and V is TRBV12-3 or TRBV12-4, with TRBD2 identical over 7 bases. The V and J ends lost 6 bases and 10 bases, in that order; junction bases with no gene match: 9. The CDR3 runs to 13 residues.

This clonotype was detected many times. This chain connects TRBV24-1 to TRBJ1-2; 7 nucleotides agree with TRBD1. Per the germline V gene, CDR1 is KGHDR and CDR2 is SFDVKD. The junction had 14 bases not matched to a gene; V was cut back by 10 bases and J by 4 bases. The CDR3 has 15 residues. The CDR3 sequence is CATAGTADQGYGYTF. In nucleotides, the CDR3 is TGTGCCACGGCCGGGACAGCGGACCAGGGCTATGGCTACACCTTC.

This clonotype was counted a few times. The CDR3 DNA sequence: TGTGCCAGCCGGGACAGGGGGTCCTACGAGCAGTACTTC. This encodes CASRDRGSYEQYF. The gene calls are TRBV28 and TRBJ2-7; TRBD1 agrees at 11 bases. The CDR3 loop spans 13 amino acids. V trimming: 8 bases; J trimming: 1 base; junction bases outside the gene matches: 1. Germline-derived CDR1 and CDR2 are MDHEN and SYDVKM.

The sample holds many counts of this clonotype. The V call is TRBV29-1, the J call TRBJ2-7; D is perhaps TRBD1 (5 bases). V dropped 1 base and J dropped 0 bases, with 7 bases sitting between them. Germline values: CDR1 SQVTM, CDR2 ANQGSEA. CDR3 length: 13 residues. DNA of the CDR3: TGCAGCGTTGAAGGACAGTTCTCCTACGAGCAGTACTTC. It encodes CSVEGQFSYEQYF.

This clonotype was recorded a few times. The chain recombines TRBV9 with TRBJ2-1; 10 nucleotides match TRBD2. The length of the CDR3 is 16 residues. Germline trimming cut 3 bases from V and 3 bases from J; bases unmatched to any gene: 6. The germline gives CDR1 SGDLS, CDR2 YYNGEE. The CDR3 sequence is CASSERTSGHYNEQFF. For the CDR3, the DNA is TGTGCCAGCAGCGAAAGGACTAGCGGCCACTACAATGAGCAGTTCTTC.

This rearrangement joins TRBV29-1 to TRBJ1-4; TRBD1 might be the D (5 bases). The CDR3 consists of 12 residues. V was clipped by 6 bases and J by 8 bases, with 13 bases between them. Germline values: CDR1 SQVTM, CDR2 ANQGSEA. The CDR3 DNA sequence: TGCAGCGTACGGCAGGGAGGGGAAAAACTGTTTTTT. Translating gives CSVRQGGEKLFF.

This clonotype has ten or more counts. The rearrangement links TRBV30 to TRBJ2-3; 8 positions agree with TRBD2. Germline V gives CDR1 GTSNPN, CDR2 SVGIG (reference sequence). The J segment lost 0 bases and the V segment lost 3 bases, leaving 5 bases of the junction unmatched. The CDR3 runs to 15 residues. CDR3 in amino acids: CAWRGASGSTDTQYF. The DNA for the CDR3 is TGTGCCTGGAGGGGGGCTAGCGGGAGCACAGATACGCAGTATTTT.

This clonotype was seen more than once but under ten times. The chain couples TRBV7-3 to TRBJ2-1, with 8 positions matching TRBD1. The germline V gene has CDR1 SGHTA and CDR2 FQGTGA. The CDR3 contains 16 residues. V lost 3 bases and J lost 7; bases outside the gene matches: 11. CDR3 amino acids: CASSFPGGQGANEQFF. The CDR3 nucleotides are TGTGCCAGCAGCTTCCCCGGTGGGCAGGGGGCTAATGAGCAGTTCTTC.

The rearrangement links TRBV19 to TRBJ1-2; 9 nucleotides line up with TRBD1. The CDR3 spans 14 residues. Trimming took 5 bases from V and 4 from J; bases not matched to a gene: 5. Per the germline V gene, CDR1 is LNHDA and CDR2 is SQIVND (reference sequence). CDR3 coding DNA: TGTGCCAGTAGTTGGGGGACAGGGATCTATGGCTACACCTTC. Translation: CASSWGTGIYGYTF.

This clonotype was counted many times. The chain recombines TRBV10-1 with TRBJ1-2; D is ambiguous. CDR1 and CDR2 from the germline V gene are WNHNN and SYGVQD (reference sequence). Trimming pared 0 bases from V and 0 bases from J, leaving 2 bases between. The CDR3 loop spans 13 amino acids. This CDR3 is CASSESPNYGYTF. CDR3 DNA sequence: TGCGCCAGCAGTGAGTCGCCTAACTATGGCTACACCTTC.

This clonotype has at least ten counts. The chain recombines TRBV7-9 with TRBJ2-3; D may be TRBD2 (5 bases). The CDR3 has 16 amino acids. V dropped 5 bases and J dropped 0 bases, with 15 bases sitting between them. The germline V gene encodes CDR1 SEHNR and CDR2 FQNEAQ (reference sequence). The chain's CDR3 is CASSNAGSESTDTQYF. Here the CDR3 DNA reads TGTGCCAGCAGCAATGCTGGGAGCGAAAGCACAGATACGCAGTATTTT. Based on the CDR3 plus reference TRBV7-9 and TRBJ2-3, the full variable domain is DTGVSQNPRHKITKRGQNVTFRCDPISEHNRLYWYRQTLGQGPEFLTYFQNEAQLEKSRLLSDRFSAERPKGSFSTLEIQRTEQGDSAMYLCASSNAGSESTDTQYFGPGTRLTVL.

This clonotype was counted at least ten times. The V and J genes are TRBV5-8 and TRBJ2-7, with 7 bases aligning to TRBD1. J lost 2 bases, V lost 0 bases, and 5 bases had no gene match. The CDR3 loop spans 15 amino acids. The germline V gene has CDR1 SGHTS and CDR2 YDEGEE. CDR3 residues: CASSLGPTGTYEQYF. The CDR3 DNA reads as TGTGCCAGCAGCTTGGGCCCGACAGGGACCTACGAGCAGTACTTC.